This T cell receptor beta chain was recovered during a study of blood T cell repertoires in COVID-19. As for the study in general: Samples taken during acute and convalescent COVID-19 were collected in the United States, Italy and Spain. The cDNA or gDNA used as material had been derived from T cells, B-cell-depleted T cells, or PBMCs.

In the authors' workflow: Nucleated cell number was recorded as an estimate derived from reference gene primer amplification. Produced via immunoSEQ multiplex PCR; TCRdb's table is partial and in-frame only. That table supplies the V and J calls and clone size; D and trimming were determined from the DNA. The sample contains approximately 90,000 clones, 60% to 85% of which appear only once. V lost 0 bases and J 4 bases, leaving 7 bases between the germline ends. The CDR3 is 14 amino acids. From germline, CDR1 is SGHRS and CDR2 YFSETQ. Sequenced: peripheral blood. The TCR originated in a human donor in a cohort sampled during active COVID-19. The chain uses TRBV5-1 and TRBJ2-2; a possible D gene is TRBD2 (6 bases). The CDR3 sequence is CASSLAGVTGELFF. In nucleotides, the CDR3 is TGCGCCAGCAGCTTGGCGGGGGTCACCGGGGAGCTGTTTTTT.